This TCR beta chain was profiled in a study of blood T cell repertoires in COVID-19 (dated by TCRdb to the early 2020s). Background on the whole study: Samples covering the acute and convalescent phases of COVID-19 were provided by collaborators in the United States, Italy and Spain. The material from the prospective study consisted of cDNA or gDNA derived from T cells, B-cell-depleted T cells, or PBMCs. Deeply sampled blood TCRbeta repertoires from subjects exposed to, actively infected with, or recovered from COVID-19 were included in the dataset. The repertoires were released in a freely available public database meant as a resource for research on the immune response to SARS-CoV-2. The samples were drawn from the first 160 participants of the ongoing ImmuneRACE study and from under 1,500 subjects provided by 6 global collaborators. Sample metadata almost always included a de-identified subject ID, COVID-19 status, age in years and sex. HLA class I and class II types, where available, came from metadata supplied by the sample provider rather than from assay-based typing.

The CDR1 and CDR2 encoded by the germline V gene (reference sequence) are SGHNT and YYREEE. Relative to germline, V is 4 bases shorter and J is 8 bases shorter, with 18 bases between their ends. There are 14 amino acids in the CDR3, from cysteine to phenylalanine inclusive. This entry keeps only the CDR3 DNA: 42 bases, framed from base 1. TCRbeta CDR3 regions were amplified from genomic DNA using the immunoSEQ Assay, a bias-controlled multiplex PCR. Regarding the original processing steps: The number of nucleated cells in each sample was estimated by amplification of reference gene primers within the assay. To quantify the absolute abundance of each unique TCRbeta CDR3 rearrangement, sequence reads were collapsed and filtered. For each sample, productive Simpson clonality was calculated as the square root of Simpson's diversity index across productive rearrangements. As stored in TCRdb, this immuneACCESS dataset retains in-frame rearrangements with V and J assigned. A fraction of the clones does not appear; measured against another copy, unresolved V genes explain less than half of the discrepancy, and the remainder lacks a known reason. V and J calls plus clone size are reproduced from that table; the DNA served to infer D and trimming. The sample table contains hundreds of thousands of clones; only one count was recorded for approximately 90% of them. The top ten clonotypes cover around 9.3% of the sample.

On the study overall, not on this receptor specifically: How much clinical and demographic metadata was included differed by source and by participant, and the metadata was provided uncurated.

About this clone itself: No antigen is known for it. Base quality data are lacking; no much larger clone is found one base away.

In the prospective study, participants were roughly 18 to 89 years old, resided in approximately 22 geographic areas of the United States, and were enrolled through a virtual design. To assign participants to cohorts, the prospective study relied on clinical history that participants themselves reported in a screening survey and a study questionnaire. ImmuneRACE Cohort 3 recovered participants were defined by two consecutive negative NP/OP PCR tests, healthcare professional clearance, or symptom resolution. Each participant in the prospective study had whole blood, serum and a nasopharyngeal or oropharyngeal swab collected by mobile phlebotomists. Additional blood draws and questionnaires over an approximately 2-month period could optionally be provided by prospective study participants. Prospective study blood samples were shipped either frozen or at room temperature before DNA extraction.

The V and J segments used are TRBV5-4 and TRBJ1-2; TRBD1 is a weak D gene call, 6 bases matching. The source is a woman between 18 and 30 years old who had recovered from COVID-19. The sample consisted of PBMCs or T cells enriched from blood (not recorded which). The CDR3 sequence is CASSPITGSRGYTF. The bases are TGTGCCAGCAGCCCTATAACAGGGTCTAGGGGCTACACCTTC.